This TCR beta chain appears in the sequencing data of a study of blood T cells in healthy people across ages. The study, taken as a whole, reports: Bulk PBMC profiling left naive and antigen-experienced comparisons inconclusive. Naive CD4+ cells and diversity were both higher in long-lived donors than in aged donors. Per-million-T-cell TCR beta diversity fell roughly linearly with age.

Sample-barcoded 5' priming and a J-beta primer mix drove a second PCR of 7 to 11 cycles. TCRdb re-derived calls from the 5' RACE reads in MiXCR, one entry per CDR3 protein. The sample records fewer than 800,000 distinct CDR3 sequences, under 25% being singletons. CDR1 and CDR2 from the germline V gene are DFQATT and SNEGSKA (reference sequence). The V gene lost 3 bases and the J gene lost 1 base, with 6 bases spanning the gap. CDR3 size: 12 residues. At least ten counts were recorded for this clonotype. Its antigen remains unidentified. The sequenced sample was blood. This TCR was recovered from a man aged 65 to 79 in good health. This sequence joins TRBV20-1 and TRBJ2-5; D gene uncertain. CDR3 sequence (DNA): TGCAGTGCTAGTCGCGTCCAAGAGACCCAGTACTTC. This sequence encodes CSASRVQETQYF.